This T cell receptor (beta chain) was documented in a study of blood T cell repertoires in COVID-19. Study-wide context: Collection of acute and convalescent COVID-19 samples took place in the United States, Italy and Spain. T cells, B-cell-depleted T cells, or PBMCs supplied cDNA or gDNA.

Source study methods: Researchers report that nucleated cell counts were estimated from reference gene primer amplification. The repertoire was sequenced with immunoSEQ multiplex PCR; TCRdb's copy has only in-frame clones and lacks some. That table gives V, J and clone size, and the DNA gave D and trimming. The sample lists 110,000 to 150,000 clones, under 90% occurring once. Germline V lookup: CDR1 LGHDT, CDR2 YNNKEL (reference sequence). This CDR3 spans 13 amino acids. V shed 4 bases and J shed 6 bases, with 13 bases lying between them. This TCR derives from a man in his 70s who had recovered from COVID-19. This chain links TRBV3-1 (or the pseudogene TRBV3-2) with TRBJ2-7; D unresolved. Input material: peripheral blood. Written as DNA, the CDR3 is TGTGCCAGCAGCCTTGGGCTAAACCGCGAGCAGTACTTC. This gives the protein CASSLGLNREQYF.